This T cell receptor beta chain comes out of a study of cytomegalovirus exposure and HLA in healthy donors. Of note for this clone: Antigen unknown.

PCR involved 60 Vbeta and 13 Jbeta primers. This table comes from immunoSEQ multiplex PCR, and its TCRdb copy is limited to in-frame clones, with some not included. The table lists approximately 140,000 clones, roughly four fifths of them singletons. Study results and limitations: There were several of the most significant clusters that appeared linked to common viral pathogens in a later analysis.

The length of the CDR3 is 16 residues. Germline V gene sequence: CDR1 LGHNA, CDR2 YSLEER. J was trimmed by 4 bases and V by 0 bases; bases with no gene match: 2. The sequence came from a male donor in good health and CMV-seronegative. The sequencing input was PBMCs. The chain couples TRBV4-3 to TRBJ2-6, with 8 positions matching TRBD1. The CDR3 coding sequence is TGCGCCAGCAGCCAAGAGACAGGGGCCGGGGCCAACGTCCTGACTTTC. This encodes CASSQETGAGANVLTF.